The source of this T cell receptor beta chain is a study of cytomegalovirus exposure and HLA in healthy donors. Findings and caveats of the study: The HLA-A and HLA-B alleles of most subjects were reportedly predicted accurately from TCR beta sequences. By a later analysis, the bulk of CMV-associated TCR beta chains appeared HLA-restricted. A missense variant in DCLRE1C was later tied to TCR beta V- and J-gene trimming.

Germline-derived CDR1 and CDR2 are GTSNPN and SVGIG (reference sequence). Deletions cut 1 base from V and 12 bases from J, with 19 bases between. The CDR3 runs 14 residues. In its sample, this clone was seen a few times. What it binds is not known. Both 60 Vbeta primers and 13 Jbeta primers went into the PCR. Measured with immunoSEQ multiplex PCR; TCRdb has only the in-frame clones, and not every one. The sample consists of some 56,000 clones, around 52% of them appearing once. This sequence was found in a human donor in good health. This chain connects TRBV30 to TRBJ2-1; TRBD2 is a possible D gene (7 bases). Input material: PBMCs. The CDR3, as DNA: TGTGCCTGGAGTGGGGGACTACCCTCCAGGGGGCAGTTCTTC. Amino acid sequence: CAWSGGLPSRGQFF.